The rows below give T cell receptor beta chains drawn from one sample of a study of blood T cell repertoires in COVID-19. Sequencing used immunoSEQ multiplex PCR; TCRdb keeps in-frame clones, though not all of them. The sample yields 96,000 or so clones, about 87% seen once. Input material: peripheral blood. These receptors all stem from a human donor with COVID-19, enrolled during active disease. The donor label of this sample is uncertain. Both conserved end residues are part of each CDR3. The D gene is left open where the match is weak. Only part of the rows carry a size: once, few, many, or a class if the clone is expanded.

>.|.|TRBJ2-3|TRBV10-1
CASSPDRAGGDTQYF
TGCGCCAGCAGTCCCGACAGGGCCGGGGGAGATACGCAGTATTTT
>TRBD1|once|TRBJ1-1|TRBV18
CASSPDRQTEAFF
TGTGCCAGCTCACCGGACAGGCAGACTGAAGCTTTCTTT
>.|once|TRBJ1-2|TRBV11-2
CASSLGGGGRWYGYTF
TGTGCCAGCAGCTTAGGGGGAGGAGGGAGATGGTATGGCTACACCTTC
>.|.|TRBJ1-1|TRBV14
CASSWTVNTEAFF
TGTGCCAGCAGCTGGACAGTGAACACTGAAGCTTTCTTT
>TRBD2|.|TRBJ2-1|TRBV6-2/TRBV6-3
CASSYEAGSINEQFF
TGTGCCAGCAGTTACGAAGCGGGGTCTATCAATGAGCAGTTCTTC
>TRBD2|.|TRBJ2-3|TRBV6-4
CASSVASGGSDTQYF
TGTGCCAGCAGTGTAGCTAGCGGGGGTTCAGATACGCAGTATTTT
>TRBD1|.|TRBJ2-7|TRBV6-5
CASKGTGPYEQYF
TGTGCCAGCAAAGGGACAGGGCCCTACGAGCAGTACTTC
>.|.|TRBJ1-1|TRBV13
CASSLAPRAGRPTEAFF
TGTGCCAGCAGCTTAGCCCCCAGGGCAGGGAGGCCGACTGAAGCTTTCTTT
>TRBD2|.|TRBJ2-5|TRBV5-4
CASSLGYGRRETQYF
TGTGCCAGCAGCTTGGGATACGGGAGGAGGGAGACCCAGTACTTC
>.|.|TRBJ2-7|TRBV25-1
CASSEYTGAAYEQYF
TGTGCCAGCAGTGAATATACAGGAGCCGCCTACGAGCAGTACTTC
>TRBD1|.|TRBJ1-2|TRBV6-5
CASSLQGAYGYTF
TGTGCCAGCAGTCTACAGGGGGCTTATGGCTACACCTTC
>.|once|TRBJ1-3|TRBV28
CASNRVTGNTIYF
TGTGCCAGCAACAGGGTAACTGGAAACACCATATATTTT
>.|.|TRBJ1-5|TRBV29-1
CSVADDSNQPQHF
TGCAGCGTGGCGGATGATAGCAATCAGCCCCAGCATTTT
>.|few|TRBJ1-2|TRBV15
CATSGVGVNYGYTF
TGTGCCACCAGCGGGGTAGGGGTAAATTATGGCTACACCTTC
>.|.|TRBJ1-4|TRBV11-3
CASTQHATNEKLFF
TGTGCCAGCACCCAACACGCAACTAATGAAAAACTGTTTTTT
>TRBD1|.|TRBJ1-2|TRBV11-2
CASSFGDSWSKGYTF
TGTGCCAGCAGCTTCGGGGACAGCTGGAGCAAGGGCTACACCTTC
>TRBD2|.|TRBJ2-5|TRBV5-1
CASSYNSGEETQYF
TGCGCCAGCAGTTACAATAGCGGGGAGGAGACCCAGTACTTC
>.|.|TRBJ1-3|TRBV4-1
CASSQESSSGNTIYF
TGCGCCAGCAGCCAAGAGTCCAGCTCTGGAAACACCATATATTTT
>.|.|TRBJ1-1|TRBV14
CASSQGRLGGKGTEAFF
TGTGCCAGCAGCCAAGGCAGACTGGGGGGAAAGGGCACTGAAGCTTTCTTT
>TRBD2|.|TRBJ2-7|TRBV10-2
CASSLSGTSGNHEQYF
TGCGCCAGCAGTCTCTCAGGGACTAGCGGGAACCACGAGCAGTACTTC
>.|.|TRBJ2-7|TRBV19
CASSSDGIPGEQYF
TGTGCCAGTTCCTCCGACGGGATACCTGGCGAGCAGTACTTC
>TRBD1|once|TRBJ2-7|TRBV5-6
CASSVRQGTGSYEQYF
TGTGCCAGCAGCGTGCGACAGGGGACGGGCTCCTACGAGCAGTACTTC
>TRBD1|few|TRBJ1-3|TRBV19
CASSQGQGMPGNTIYF
TGTGCCAGTAGTCAGGGACAGGGAATGCCTGGAAACACCATATATTTT
>.|.|TRBJ1-1|TRBV30
CAWSELWIGGIYTEAFF
TGTGCCTGGAGTGAGTTGTGGATTGGGGGGATTTACACTGAAGCTTTCTTT
>.|.|TRBJ2-7|TRBV28
CASSFNSPLLYEQYF
TGTGCCAGCAGTTTCAACTCACCATTACTTTACGAGCAGTACTTC
>TRBD2|.|TRBJ2-7|TRBV4-2
CASSHPTSGNYEQYF
TGTGCCAGCAGCCACCCCACTAGCGGGAACTACGAGCAGTACTTC
>.|.|TRBJ1-2|TRBV5-1
CASSGGMDGYTF
TGCGCCAGCAGCGGAGGGATGGATGGCTACACCTTC
>.|once|TRBJ1-2|TRBV9
CASSVESGGYTF
TGTGCCAGCAGCGTAGAGTCGGGGGGCTACACCTTC
>TRBD1|.|TRBJ1-2|TRBV4-1
CASSQGRTGPNYGYTF
TGCGCCAGCAGCCAAGGGAGGACAGGCCCTAACTATGGCTACACCTTC
>TRBD1|.|TRBJ1-2|TRBV3-1/TRBV3-2
CASSLGGQGNGYTF
TGTGCCAGCAGCCTCGGGGGACAGGGAAATGGCTACACCTTC
>TRBD1|.|TRBJ1-1|TRBV5-1
CASNDEDRVRNTEAFF
TGCGCCAGCAACGACGAGGACAGGGTACGCAACACTGAAGCTTTCTTT
>.|once|TRBJ1-1|TRBV4-1
CASSQIPGVSEAFF
TGCGCCAGCAGCCAAATACCAGGGGTCTCTGAAGCTTTCTTT
>.|.|TRBJ1-5|TRBV4-1
CASSQGRAPEGQPQHF
TGCGCCAGCAGCCAAGGGCGGGCCCCGGAAGGTCAGCCCCAGCATTTT
>TRBD1|.|TRBJ1-1|TRBV25-1
CASSVIDRAPGGEAFF
TGTGCCAGCAGTGTAATAGACAGGGCTCCCGGAGGTGAAGCTTTCTTT
>TRBD1|.|TRBJ2-1|TRBV27
CASSLGIRDRGVF
TGTGCCAGCAGTTTAGGAATCCGGGACAGAGGAGTCTTC
>.|.|TRBJ1-4|TRBV19
CASSRQDATNEKLFF
TGTGCCAGTAGCCGACAGGATGCAACTAATGAAAAACTGTTTTTT